This passage covers 29 T cell receptor beta chains from one sample sequenced in a study of response to subunit inactivated influenza vaccine. TCRdb itself ran the RT-PCR reads through MiXCR, one entry per CDR3 protein. The data hold 860,000 or so distinct CDR3 sequences, with approximately 21% observed a single time. Sequencing used PBMCs from blood, obtained roughly 5 days after vaccination. The receptors here all came from a man in his fifties who received an inactivated influenza vaccine.

The CDR3 region is CASSLFTSGSGETQYF. CDR3 nucleotides: TGTGCCAGCAGCTTATTTACTAGCGGGAGTGGCGAGACCCAGTACTTC. The chain employs TRBV7-8 and TRBJ2-5, with 11 bases matching TRBD2. Germline V gene sequence: CDR1 SGHVS, CDR2 FQNEAQ. V lost 2 bases to trimming and J lost 5 bases; unmatched junction nucleotides: 7. The CDR3 loop spans 16 amino acids. Looking up the rest from reference TRBV7-8 and TRBJ2-5 gives the full variable domain: GAGVSQSPRYKVAKRGQDVALRCDPISGHVSLFWYQQALGQGPEFLTYFQNEAQLDKSGLPSDRFFAERPEGSVSTLKIQRTQQEDSAVYLCASSLFTSGSGETQYFGPGTRLLVL.

This clonotype was recorded a few times. This rearrangement joins TRBV6-4 to TRBJ2-1; D may be TRBD1 (5 bases). The CDR3 is 15 amino acids. Germline V gene lookup returns CDR1 MRHNA and CDR2 SNTAGT. Trimming removed 0 bases at V and 1 base at J, with 7 bases between. CDR3 residues: CASSDSAGSYNEQFF. CDR3 coding DNA: TGTGCCAGCAGTGACTCGGCAGGGTCCTACAATGAGCAGTTCTTC.

The chain employs TRBV12-3 or TRBV12-4 and TRBJ1-2; D gene ambiguous. CDR3 length: 13 amino acids. Trimming removed 6 bases at V and 3 bases at J, with 11 bases between. CDR3 region: CASSSSAHYGYTF. The CDR3 coding sequence is TGTGCCAGCAGCTCGAGTGCTCACTATGGCTACACCTTC.

The chain joins TRBV6-2 or TRBV6-3 to TRBJ2-2, with D maybe TRBD2 (5 bases). The germline V gene encodes CDR1 MNHEY and CDR2 SVGEGT. V was trimmed by 2 bases and J by 3 bases, leaving 10 bases between them. There are 15 residues in the CDR3. In DNA form, the CDR3 reads TGTGCCAGCAGTTACAGGCTAGCCTACACCGGGGAGCTGTTTTTT. This encodes CASSYRLAYTGELFF.

In this sample, this clonotype turned up a few times. The chain recombines TRBV19 with TRBJ2-1; D unresolved. The length of the CDR3 is 13 residues. The germline V and J ends were trimmed by 2 bases and 2 bases, with 4 bases remaining between them. CDR1 is LNHDA, CDR2 SQIVND, per germline (reference sequence). This CDR3 is CASSIIPYNEQFF. The CDR3 DNA follows: TGTGCCAGTAGTATAATCCCCTACAATGAGCAGTTCTTC. The variable domain in full, with the rest retrieved from reference TRBV19 and TRBJ2-1, is DGGITQSPKYLFRKEGQNVTLSCEQNLNHDAMYWYRQDPGQGLRLIYYSQIVNDFQKGDIAEGYSVSREKKESFPLTVTSAQKNPTAFYLCASSIIPYNEQFFGPGTRLTVL.

In its sample, this clonotype was seen a few times. The chain joins TRBV20-1 to TRBJ2-7; TRBD2 might be the D (6 bases). V was shortened by 0 bases and J by 1 base, with 19 bases between the two germline ends. CDR1 is DFQATT and CDR2 is SNEGSKA in the germline V gene (reference sequence). The CDR3 consists of 17 residues. This CDR3 reads CSARDLTVWDSSYEQYF. The CDR3 DNA reads TGCAGTGCTAGAGATCTGACGGTGTGGGACTCTTCCTACGAGCAGTACTTC.

This clonotype was found many times. The rearrangement joins TRBV6-6 to TRBJ1-2; D not certain. The V end lost 0 bases, the J end lost 10 bases, and 12 bases lay between the germline ends. The length of the CDR3 is 13 residues. Germline lookup yields CDR1 MNHNY and CDR2 SVGAGI (reference sequence). The CDR3 DNA reads TGTGCCAGCAGTTACTCCAACATGGGGTACTACACCTTC. Translated, it gives CASSYSNMGYYTF.

The chain combines TRBV28 with TRBJ2-7; 12 bases fit TRBD2. Germline lookup yields CDR1 MDHEN and CDR2 SYDVKM. The length of the CDR3 is 16 residues. The trim removed 5 bases at V and 7 bases at J, leaving 12 bases unmatched. CDR3 region: CASSASTSGGPWEQYF. CDR3 in DNA: TGTGCCAGCAGTGCCTCAACTAGCGGGGGGCCCTGGGAGCAGTACTTC.

The V call is TRBV20-1, the J call TRBJ2-1, with 9 bases fitting TRBD2. Germline CDR1 and CDR2: DFQATT and SNEGSKA (reference sequence). This CDR3 contains 16 residues. Trimming cost V 3 bases and J 2 bases; bases outside gene matches: 8. Here the CDR3 reads CSASARAGGPYNEQFF. In DNA form, the CDR3 reads TGCAGTGCTAGCGCTCGGGCGGGAGGGCCCTACAATGAGCAGTTCTTC.

This clonotype occurred a few times. This chain connects TRBV28 to TRBJ2-7; 11 bases agree with TRBD1. The CDR3 extends over 16 amino acids. The germline V gene has CDR1 MDHEN and CDR2 SYDVKM. The V segment lost 4 bases and the J segment 4 bases; nucleotides outside the gene matches: 9. CDR3 sequence (DNA): TGTGCCAGCAGTTGGGACAGGGGGGAGAGGATTTACGAGCAGTACTTC. Its protein is CASSWDRGERIYEQYF. The full variable domain, its missing parts supplied by reference TRBV28 and TRBJ2-7, is DVKVTQSSRYLVKRTGEKVFLECVQDMDHENMFWYRQDPGLGLRLIYFSYDVKMKEKGDIPEGYSVSREKKERFSLILESASTNQTSMYLCASSWDRGERIYEQYFGPGTRLTVT.

This clonotype was seen many times. The chain combines TRBV12-3 or TRBV12-4 with TRBJ1-1; the D gene is possibly TRBD1 (5 bases). The CDR3 loop spans 14 amino acids. V lost 2 bases and J 5 bases, leaving 12 bases between the germline ends. Here the CDR3 DNA reads TGTGCCAGCAGTTTATTCCAGGGTCAAACTGAAGCTTTCTTT. Translated, it gives CASSLFQGQTEAFF.

A few counts support this clonotype. The J gene is TRBJ1-3, the V gene TRBV12-3 or TRBV12-4; D is unresolved. The length of the CDR3 is 14 residues. V dropped 6 bases and J dropped 5 bases, with 14 bases sitting between them. The DNA for the CDR3 is TGTGCCAGCAGCCAATCCCCGAGTAGAAACACCATATATTTT. The encoded protein is CASSQSPSRNTIYF.

The table lists this clonotype with many counts. The chain combines TRBV12-3 or TRBV12-4 with TRBJ1-4, with TRBD1 matching 8 bases. The trim removed 5 bases at V and 9 bases at J, leaving 11 bases unmatched. The CDR3 has 15 amino acids. The CDR3 DNA follows: TGTGCCAGCAGTGTCCGAGGACAGGGAGACAAAAAACTGTTTTTT. Amino acid sequence: CASSVRGQGDKKLFF.

This clonotype is a singleton in its sample. V gene TRBV4-3 combines with J gene TRBJ2-3, with D maybe TRBD2 (6 bases). The V end was cut by 2 bases, the J end by 0 bases, with 12 bases between. The germline V gene encodes CDR1 LGHNA and CDR2 YSLEER. The length of the CDR3 is 16 residues. This CDR3 is CASSQSGLSSTDTQYF. The CDR3 coding sequence is TGCGCCAGCAGCCAAAGCGGGTTATCTAGCACAGATACGCAGTATTTT.

This clonotype was picked up a small number of times. This chain uses TRBV12-3 or TRBV12-4 with TRBJ2-5; the D gene is possibly TRBD2 (5 bases). Trimming shortened V by 8 bases and J by 5 bases, and 15 bases separated the two germline ends. The CDR3 is made up of 13 amino acids. The CDR3 DNA is TGTGCCAGCTCGGCTAGCAGGCGGGAGACCCAGTACTTC. This sequence encodes CASSASRRETQYF.

There are many counts of this clonotype. This sequence joins TRBV18 and TRBJ2-7, with D perhaps given as TRBD1 or TRBD2 (5 bases each). The V end was cut by 3 bases, the J end by 3 bases, with 9 bases between. The CDR3 consists of 13 residues. Germline V CDR1 and CDR2: KGHSH, LQKENI. The CDR3 DNA is TGTGCCAGCTCACCGGCTGGGGGCTACGAGCAGTACTTC. This encodes CASSPAGGYEQYF.

The J gene is TRBJ2-2, the V gene TRBV12-3 or TRBV12-4; possible D gene TRBD2, 5 bases. The CDR3 has 16 residues. With 5 bases removed from V and 7 bases from J, the gap between germline ends came to 20 bases. CDR3 sequence reads: CASSRWGYDYFGELFF. In DNA, the CDR3 is TGTGCCAGCAGTCGCTGGGGATACGACTATTTCGGGGAGCTGTTTTTT.

The sample holds a few counts of this clonotype. The chain uses TRBV5-1 and TRBJ2-5; D might be TRBD2 (6 bases). Germline lookup yields CDR1 SGHRS and CDR2 YFSETQ. The CDR3 is 13 amino acids. Trimming cost V 4 bases and J 5 bases, with 12 bases left between them. As DNA, the CDR3 is TGCGCCAGCAGCGGTGGGGGGTTTGAGACCCAGTACTTC. Protein sequence: CASSGGGFETQYF.

In this sample, this clonotype turned up a few times. The V gene is TRBV5-1, the J gene TRBJ1-3; D remains unclear. Germline-derived CDR1 and CDR2 are SGHRS and YFSETQ. The CDR3 consists of 14 residues. Trimming took off 0 bases at V and 1 base at J, with 5 bases between the two ends. This chain's CDR3 is CASSLEHSGNTIYF. As DNA, the CDR3 is TGCGCCAGCAGCTTGGAACATTCTGGAAACACCATATATTTT.

This chain uses TRBV7-6 with TRBJ2-5; D unclear. V lost 1 base to trimming and J lost 5 bases, with 11 bases between them. In germline, CDR1 is SGHVS, CDR2 FNYEAQ. There are 14 residues in the CDR3. In nucleotides, the CDR3 is TGTGCCAGCAGCTTAGACCCCAATGAGGAGACCCAGTACTTC. Encoded protein: CASSLDPNEETQYF.

V usage is TRBV3-1 and J usage is TRBJ2-7; the D gene is possibly TRBD2 (5 bases). The ends were cut back, 4 bases at V and 7 bases at J, with 17 bases in the middle. This CDR3 region has 14 residues. Germline V gene sequence: CDR1 LGHDT, CDR2 YNNKEL (reference sequence). The CDR3 DNA sequence: TGTGCCAGCAGCCCGATAACTGGGCCGGGAGAGCAGTACTTC. This codes for CASSPITGPGEQYF.

The chain uses TRBV19 and TRBJ2-7; 8 nucleotides agree with TRBD1. The CDR3 runs 15 residues. From germline, CDR1 is LNHDA and CDR2 SQIVND (reference sequence). V lost 3 bases to trimming and J lost 2 bases; unmatched junction nucleotides: 6. The CDR3 DNA follows: TGTGCCAGTAGTATGGGCAGGGGGCCCACCTACGAGCAGTACTTC. Encoded protein: CASSMGRGPTYEQYF.

This clonotype was found a few times. The genes are TRBV5-5 and TRBJ2-1, with no clear D. The V gene's germline CDR1 is SGHKS and CDR2 YYEKEE (reference sequence). The CDR3 extends over 12 amino acids. Trimming took off 2 bases at V and 10 bases at J, with 10 bases between the two ends. Written as DNA, the CDR3 is TGTGCCAGCAGCTTCTCAGGCCGAGAGCAGTTCTTC. Residues: CASSFSGREQFF.

The CDR3 spells CASSELAGFTGELFF. The CDR3 DNA sequence: TGTGCCAGCAGCGAACTAGCGGGATTCACCGGGGAGCTGTTTTTT. The chain recombines TRBV7-9 with TRBJ2-2, with 10 bases identical to TRBD2. After removal of 5 bases from V and 4 bases from J, the junction contained 4 bases not matched to a gene. Germline CDR1 reads SEHNR; CDR2 reads FQNEAQ (reference sequence). The CDR3 sequence is 15 residues long.

The genes are TRBV6-5 and TRBJ2-7, with TRBD1 matching 8 bases. The CDR3 covers 14 residues. V gave up 2 bases and J gave up 5 bases; unmatched junction bases: 5. Germline-derived CDR1 and CDR2 are MNHEY and SVGAGI. CDR3 in amino acids: CASSYAAGGDEQYF. In DNA, the CDR3 is TGTGCCAGCAGTTACGCTGCAGGGGGCGACGAGCAGTACTTC.

The gene calls are TRBV24-1 and TRBJ2-1; the match to TRBD2 covers 11 bases. Germline-derived CDR1 and CDR2 are KGHDR and SFDVKD. The V segment lost 4 bases and the J segment 4 bases; nucleotides outside the gene matches: 11. The CDR3 is 18 amino acids. CDR3 sequence: CATSETRSGTSGYNEQFF. CDR3 bases: TGTGCCACCAGTGAAACCCGGAGCGGGACTAGCGGATACAATGAGCAGTTCTTC.

The chain combines TRBV20-1 with TRBJ2-5; TRBD2 aligns across 7 bases. Per the germline V gene, CDR1 is DFQATT and CDR2 is SNEGSKA (reference sequence). J lost 4 bases, V lost 3 bases, and 8 bases had no gene match. This CDR3 spans 14 amino acids. The CDR3 is CSARGWVAGETQYF. CDR3 nucleotides: TGCAGTGCTAGGGGGTGGGTAGCGGGAGAGACCCAGTACTTC.

This chain joins TRBV7-2 and TRBJ2-1, with D uncertain. The CDR3 runs 14 residues. The V end was cut by 0 bases, the J end by 6 bases, with 9 bases between. Germline V gene lookup returns CDR1 SGHTA and CDR2 FQGNSA. The CDR3 reads CASSLALPGNEQFF. Written as DNA, the CDR3 is TGTGCCAGCAGCTTAGCTCTCCCGGGCAATGAGCAGTTCTTC.

There are a few counts of this clonotype. V usage is TRBV10-2 and J usage is TRBJ1-5; D might be TRBD1 (6 bases). Germline V CDR1 and CDR2: WSHSY, SAAADI. V was pared by 3 bases and J by 3 bases, with 9 bases between. This CDR3 has 14 residues. CDR3 sequence (DNA): TGCGCCAGCAGTGAAGGGGGATCCAATCAGCCCCAGCATTTT. It specifies CASSEGGSNQPQHF.